This TCR beta chain is from a study of shared clonotypes between healthy human individuals. Several immunoSEQ 96-well plates shared each subset's DNA, each plate a replicate. Using immunoSEQ multiplex PCR, the repertoire was profiled, and TCRdb retains in-frame clones only, with some absent. Of over 2 million clones in the sample, about 95% are singletons; the top ten hold 0.85% to 1.3%. This clone has a single count. Naive CD8 cells lacked CD45RO and underwent positive selection for CCR7, leaving out terminally differentiated effector memory CD45RA+ cells. The sequence derives from a young man in good health. The sample taken for sequencing was naive CD8+ T cells sorted from blood.

CDR3 residues: CASSLGQGTSTGELFF. The DNA for the CDR3 is TGTGCCAGCAGCTTAGGGCAGGGGACCAGCACCGGGGAGCTGTTTTTT. This chain joins TRBV7-9 and TRBJ2-2; TRBD1 is a possible D gene (6 bases). V lost 1 base and J 4 bases, leaving 13 bases between the germline ends. The CDR3 length is 16 residues. Germline-derived CDR1 and CDR2 are SEHNR and FQNEAQ (reference sequence).